These 32 T cell receptor beta chains originate from one sample sequenced in a study of T cell repertoires in cytomegalovirus infection. TCRdb analysed the reads with MiXCR anew, one entry per CDR3 protein. The sample records 300,000 or so distinct CDR3 sequences, 9.6% being singletons. The specimen sequenced was PBMCs. These TCRs come from a human donor in good health (CMV status not recorded). Some clones in this sample may be carry-over from other donors' samples.

J is TRBJ1-1 and V is TRBV19, with a weak D call TRBD1 (5 bases). Looked up from germline, CDR1 is LNHDA and CDR2 is SQIVND (reference sequence). This CDR3 is built from 15 residues. The germline V and J ends were trimmed by 7 bases and 1 base, with 16 bases remaining between them. CDR3 nucleotides: TGTGCCAGTACCGTTGGGGGGTTGAGGAACACTGAAGCTTTCTTT. This translates into CASTVGGLRNTEAFF.

This clonotype was detected many times. The V call is TRBV6-4, the J call TRBJ2-4; 9 bases fit TRBD1. The trim removed 2 bases at V and 10 bases at J, leaving 15 bases unmatched. CDR3 length equals 17 residues. Germline V gene data show CDR1 as MRHNA and CDR2 as SNTAGT. The CDR3 loop reads CASSDGTGGKQGRIQYF. CDR3 bases: TGTGCCAGCAGTGACGGAACAGGGGGCAAACAGGGGAGGATTCAGTACTTC.

This rearrangement joins TRBV20-1 to TRBJ2-7, with D possibly being TRBD1 or TRBD2 (5 bases each). Per the germline V gene, CDR1 is DFQATT and CDR2 is SNEGSKA (reference sequence). The CDR3 runs 17 residues. The ends were cut back, 0 bases at V and 6 bases at J, with 24 bases in the middle. The CDR3: CSARDLQTFGGNREQYF. For the CDR3, the DNA is TGCAGTGCTAGAGATCTGCAGACTTTTGGGGGTAATCGCGAGCAGTACTTC.

This clonotype was recorded at least ten times. The J gene is TRBJ2-5, the V gene TRBV20-1, with 9 bases lining up with TRBD1. Germline CDR1 reads DFQATT; CDR2 reads SNEGSKA (reference sequence). Trimming removed 7 bases from V and 3 bases from J; junction bases left unmatched: 6. The CDR3 has 13 residues. The CDR3 nucleotides are TGCAGTGATACAGGGGGCGGAGAAGAGACCCAGTACTTC. Its translation: CSDTGGGEETQYF.

This clonotype has ten or more counts. The chain employs TRBV20-1 and TRBJ1-4, with D possibly matching TRBD1 (6 bases). V was cut by 2 bases and J by 7 bases, with 14 bases left in between. Germline-derived CDR1 and CDR2 are DFQATT and SNEGSKA (reference sequence). The CDR3 loop spans 14 amino acids. The chain's CDR3 is CSARSPQGSEKLFF. CDR3 in DNA: TGCAGTGCTAGAAGTCCACAGGGAAGTGAAAAACTGTTTTTT.

This clonotype was observed many times. The gene calls are TRBV18 and TRBJ2-1, with TRBD2 matching over 8 bases. Per the germline V gene, CDR1 is KGHSH and CDR2 is LQKENI. The CDR3 covers 16 residues. The junction had 6 bases not matched to a gene; V was cut back by 0 bases and J by 5 bases. The chain's CDR3 is CASSPPNSGANNEQFF. DNA of the CDR3: TGTGCCAGCTCACCACCGAATAGCGGGGCAAACAATGAGCAGTTCTTC.

This clonotype was counted a few times. This chain joins TRBV19 and TRBJ1-5; TRBD1 matches 7 bases. CDR3 size: 16 residues. CDR1 is LNHDA and CDR2 is SQIVND in the germline V gene (reference sequence). J gave up 0 bases and V 5 bases, and 7 bases lay outside the gene matches. The CDR3 region has the DNA TGTGCCAGTAGTCCGGTGGGACAGATTAGCAATCAGCCCCAGCATTTT. Protein sequence: CASSPVGQISNQPQHF.

This clonotype was seen ten or more times. This chain joins TRBV7-2 and TRBJ1-2; D gene uncertain. CDR1 is SGHTA and CDR2 is FQGNSA in the germline V gene. V dropped 4 bases and J dropped 5 bases, with 14 bases sitting between them. The CDR3 is 14 residues long. This CDR3 is CASSSIIGGYGYTF. The DNA of the CDR3 is TGTGCCAGCAGCTCCATAATAGGAGGATATGGCTACACCTTC.

This clonotype was found many times. V and J are TRBV5-6 and TRBJ1-1, with D possibly matching TRBD1 (5 bases). CDR3 length equals 16 residues. V was cut by 0 bases and J by 0 bases, with 12 bases left in between. Germline CDR1 SGHDT, CDR2 YYEEEE. The CDR3 spells CASSLGGSHMNTEAFF. The CDR3 nucleotides read TGTGCCAGCAGCTTGGGGGGCTCACACATGAACACTGAAGCTTTCTTT.

The gene calls are TRBV5-1 and TRBJ2-4; D not certain. Trimming cost V 0 bases and J 6 bases, with 10 bases left between them. This CDR3 is 14 amino acids long. Germline-derived CDR1 and CDR2 are SGHRS and YFSETQ. The CDR3 region has the DNA TGCGCCAGCAGCTTGGACAGCCTCGGAAACATTCAGTACTTC. Its translation is CASSLDSLGNIQYF.

This clonotype has only a few counts. The chain joins TRBV6-9 to TRBJ2-7, with a weak D call TRBD1 (6 bases). This CDR3 contains 15 residues. Trimming shortened V by 6 bases and J by 6 bases, and 21 bases separated the two germline ends. CDR1 is MNHGY, CDR2 SVAAGI, per germline. CDR3 in amino acids: CASRQGHRPVGEQYF. The CDR3 coding sequence is TGTGCCAGCAGACAGGGACATAGGCCTGTGGGCGAGCAGTACTTC.

This clonotype appeared a few times. The chain uses TRBV2 and TRBJ1-3; perhaps TRBD1 as D (6 bases). Trimming cost V 5 bases and J 1 base, with 18 bases left between them. This CDR3 is built from 17 residues. Germline CDR1 reads SNHLY; CDR2 reads FYNNEI. The chain's CDR3 is CASSKNQGRNSGNTIYF. CDR3 nucleotides: TGTGCCAGCAGTAAAAACCAGGGGAGGAATTCTGGAAACACCATATATTTT.

The chain employs TRBV2 and TRBJ1-2; 7 bases agree with TRBD1. Germline V CDR1 and CDR2: SNHLY, FYNNEI. With V trimmed by 5 bases and J by 2 bases, 5 bases remained unmatched. CDR3 size: 14 residues. The CDR3 DNA is TGTGCCAGCAGTCGGGACAGCCGGAACTATGGCTACACCTTC. Translating it yields CASSRDSRNYGYTF.

This clonotype appeared many times. The V and J genes are TRBV19 and TRBJ1-1, with D possibly being TRBD1 (5 bases). Germline CDR1 is LNHDA and CDR2 is SQIVND (reference sequence). The CDR3 is 15 residues long. V was clipped by 7 bases and J by 3 bases, with 18 bases between them. The CDR3 bases are TGTGCCAGTAATACCCGTGGGGGATTAGACACTGAAGCTTTCTTT. Translating it yields CASNTRGGLDTEAFF.

This clonotype was found many times. The CDR3 region is CASSSTDRVNSPLHF. CDR3 bases: TGTGCCAGCAGCTCGACGGACAGGGTTAATTCACCCCTCCACTTT. This chain links TRBV7-2 with TRBJ1-6, with 8 bases lining up with TRBD1. V trimming: 4 bases; J trimming: 6 bases; junction bases outside the gene matches: 5. The CDR3 runs 15 residues. Germline loops: CDR1 SGHTA, CDR2 FQGNSA.

This clonotype was recorded many times. The gene calls are TRBV6-5 and TRBJ1-1; TRBD1 is a possible D gene (5 bases). Germline assignment: CDR1 MNHEY and CDR2 SVGAGI. The V end lost 8 bases, the J end lost 5 bases, and 18 bases lay between the germline ends. The CDR3 totals 14 residues. CDR3 nucleotide sequence: TGTGCCAGCTACGAGAGGGGCCGAGCTACTGAAGCTTTCTTT. Protein: CASYERGRATEAFF.

The V and J genes are TRBV23-1 and TRBJ2-7; perhaps TRBD1 as D (6 bases). TRBV23-1 is noted as an ORF with a role that remains uncertain. V lost 5 bases, J lost 0 bases, and 8 bases lay in between. CDR3 length: 13 residues. As DNA, the CDR3 is TGCGCCAGCAGTGTACAGGGCTCCTACGAGCAGTACTTC. This sequence encodes CASSVQGSYEQYF.

In its sample, this clonotype was seen many times. This may stem from a read error, because a much larger clone lies one nucleotide away. The V and J genes are TRBV7-9 and TRBJ2-5, with D hard to call. Trimming stripped 5 bases from V and 3 bases from J, with 4 bases between. Germline CDR1 and CDR2: SEHNR and FQNEAQ (reference sequence). This CDR3 region has 11 residues. The CDR3 region has the DNA TGTGCCAGCAGCGCCGAAGAGACCCAGTACTTC. It yields the protein CASSAEETQYF. Using reference TRBV7-9 and TRBJ2-5 for the parts outside the CDR3, the full variable domain is DTGVSQNPRHKITKRGQNVTFRCDPISEHNRLYWYRQTLGQGPEFLTYFQNEAQLEKSRLLSDRFSAERPKGSFSTLEIQRTEQGDSAMYLCASSAEETQYFGPGTRLLVL.

This clonotype came up many times. The chain carries TRBV28 and TRBJ1-2; the D gene is possibly TRBD1 (6 bases). Trimming took off 7 bases at V and 0 bases at J, with 12 bases between the two ends. The CDR3 has 14 residues. The germline V gene encodes CDR1 MDHEN and CDR2 SYDVKM. The chain's CDR3 is CASNQGTTNYGYTF. CDR3 coding DNA: TGTGCCAGCAACCAGGGGACCACTAACTATGGCTACACCTTC.

This clonotype has at least ten counts. The J gene is TRBJ2-2, the V gene TRBV12-3 or TRBV12-4, with D perhaps matching TRBD1 (5 bases). Trimming removed 5 bases from V and 1 base from J, with 14 bases in between. The CDR3 has 16 residues. CDR3 in DNA: TGTGCCAGCAGTACTGCTAGGGGTCTGAACACCGGGGAGCTGTTTTTT. Its protein product is CASSTARGLNTGELFF.

The table lists this clonotype with many counts. This chain uses TRBV20-1 with TRBJ1-4; D call uncertain. The CDR3 is made up of 15 amino acids. Germline CDR1 is DFQATT and CDR2 is SNEGSKA (reference sequence). Trimming stripped 6 bases from V and 0 bases from J, with 14 bases between. The CDR3 sequence: CSAPNLPATNEKLFF. Here the CDR3 DNA reads TGCAGTGCCCCAAATTTACCTGCAACTAATGAAAAACTGTTTTTT.

This clonotype was counted a few times. The rearrangement links TRBV6-5 to TRBJ2-5, with 8 bases that match TRBD2. The CDR3 extends over 16 amino acids. J was trimmed by 5 bases and V by 2 bases; bases with no gene match: 10. Germline CDR1 is MNHEY and CDR2 is SVGAGI. As DNA, the CDR3 is TGTGCCAGCAGTTACACCGGGGGGGGCGCGGATGAGACCCAGTACTTC. Protein product: CASSYTGGGADETQYF.

V is TRBV2 and J is TRBJ2-4; 9 positions match TRBD1. The junction had 7 bases not matched to a gene; V was cut back by 3 bases and J by 10 bases. CDR3 length: 14 amino acids. Germline CDR1 reads SNHLY; CDR2 reads FYNNEI. The CDR3 DNA sequence: TGTGCCAGCAGTGAGCTGGGACAGGGAGGGATTCAGTACTTC. It specifies CASSELGQGGIQYF.

The chain couples TRBV12-3 or TRBV12-4 to TRBJ2-1; D might be TRBD2 (6 bases). V lost 7 bases, J lost 6 bases, and 22 bases lay in between. The CDR3 is 16 residues long. The chain's CDR3 is CASTKNPGLLLNEQFF. The DNA for the CDR3 is TGTGCCAGCACTAAAAATCCGGGACTTCTACTCAATGAGCAGTTCTTC.

Worth noting for this clonotype: A junction boundary mismatches the germline segment, possibly from a read error. This rearrangement joins TRBV7-6 to TRBJ2-4; possible D gene TRBD2, 5 bases. The germline gives CDR1 SGHVS, CDR2 FNYEAQ. This CDR3 spans 13 amino acids. CDR3 DNA: TGTGCCAGCAACTTAGCGCGCATGAACATTCAGTACTTC. It specifies CASNLARMNIQYF.

This clonotype was seen many times. The chain joins TRBV2 to TRBJ2-2; D possibly matches TRBD1 or TRBD2 (5 bases each). Trimming left V 4 bases short and J 3 bases short, with 12 bases between. This CDR3 contains 15 residues. In germline, CDR1 is SNHLY, CDR2 FYNNEI. CDR3 in amino acids: CASSGKQGDTGELFF. CDR3 sequence (DNA): TGTGCCAGCAGTGGAAAGCAGGGAGACACCGGGGAGCTGTTTTTT.

Ten or more counts support this clonotype. The chain employs TRBV12-3 or TRBV12-4 and TRBJ2-5; TRBD1 might be the D (6 bases). The V gene lost 2 bases and the J gene lost 2 bases, with 12 bases spanning the gap. The CDR3 has 15 residues. This CDR3 is CASSLSYGTQETQYF. The CDR3 nucleotides are TGTGCCAGCAGTTTATCATATGGGACACAAGAGACCCAGTACTTC.

At least ten counts were recorded for this clonotype. The chain recombines TRBV28 with TRBJ1-1; D ambiguous. Trimming took 6 bases from V and 5 from J, leaving 16 bases between them. CDR1 is MDHEN and CDR2 is SYDVKM in the germline V gene. The CDR3 has 14 residues. In DNA form, the CDR3 reads TGTGCCAGCAGACCCGCGGGAATGGGGACTGAAGCTTTCTTT. Translating it yields CASRPAGMGTEAFF.

The table lists this clonotype with a few counts. The chain employs TRBV15 and TRBJ2-3; D is perhaps TRBD2 (7 bases). The germline V gene has CDR1 LNHNV and CDR2 YYDKDF (reference sequence). The ends were cut back, 5 bases at V and 2 bases at J, with 14 bases in the middle. The CDR3 sequence is 15 residues long. This CDR3 reads CATSGGGYLTDTQYF. Here the CDR3 DNA reads TGTGCCACCAGCGGGGGGGGCTATCTCACAGATACGCAGTATTTT.

This clonotype was picked up many times. The genes are TRBV20-1 and TRBJ2-1; the D gene is possibly TRBD1 (5 bases). The V and J ends lost 2 bases and 5 bases respectively, with 7 bases between them. CDR3 length: 12 residues. Germline V gene sequence: CDR1 DFQATT, CDR2 SNEGSKA (reference sequence). The CDR3 loop is CSARQGDNEQFF. The CDR3 DNA sequence: TGCAGTGCTAGACAAGGGGACAATGAGCAGTTCTTC.

This clonotype was observed many times. The CDR3 region is CASSESRQGLSFF. The CDR3 DNA sequence: TGCGCCAGCAGTGAGTCCAGACAGGGCCTTTCTTTCTTT. J is TRBJ1-1 and V is TRBV10-2, with TRBD1 matching 7 bases. J was trimmed by 12 bases and V by 0 bases; bases with no gene match: 7. Germline-derived CDR1 and CDR2 are WSHSY and SAAADI. The CDR3 contains 13 residues.

This clonotype showed up just a few times. The rearrangement uses TRBV12-3 or TRBV12-4 and TRBJ2-7, with 8 bases lining up with TRBD1. This CDR3 spans 15 amino acids. With V trimmed by 4 bases and J by 5 bases, 10 bases remained unmatched. CDR3 residues: CASSSRQGTSHEQYF. DNA for the CDR3: TGTGCCAGCAGTTCTAGACAGGGGACGAGCCACGAGCAGTACTTC.